This is a list of T cell receptor beta chains from one sample in a study of T-cell reconstitution after alpha-beta-depleted transplantation in children. MiXCR, run by TCRdb on the PCR reads, gives a single entry per CDR3 protein. The table has some 500,000 distinct CDR3 sequences, 18% seen once. Sequencing used PBMCs from the stem cell graft donor, obtained from the stem cell graft. These receptors were collected from a human donor who donated a stem cell graft to a child with acute lymphoblastic leukemia. CDR3s include the opening cysteine and the closing phenylalanine or tryptophan. The D gene is left open where the match is weak. Not all rows give a size; the values are once, few, many and, for expanded clones, a class.

D	V	size	J	CDR3	DNA
NA	TRBV5-1	few	TRBJ1-5	CASSIDGSNQPQHF	TGCGCCAGCAGCATCGACGGTAGCAATCAGCCCCAGCATTTT
NA	TRBV7-3	few	TRBJ1-1	CASSFMGGSGTEAFF	TGTGCCAGCAGCTTTATGGGGGGATCGGGCACTGAAGCTTTCTTT
TRBD2	TRBV5-1	NA	TRBJ2-3	CASSLSGIPPDTQYF	TGCGCCAGCAGCTTGAGCGGGATTCCCCCAGATACGCAGTATTTT
TRBD2	TRBV4-2	NA	TRBJ2-7	CASSREREGTYEQYF	TGTGCCAGCAGCCGCGAGCGGGAGGGGACCTACGAGCAGTACTTC
NA	TRBV6-1	few	TRBJ1-2	CASRVRVAARYGYTF	TGTGCCAGCAGGGTCAGGGTGGCGGCCCGGTATGGCTACACCTTC
NA	TRBV18	NA	TRBJ1-2	CASSAQGTNYGYTF	TGTGCCAGCTCAGCCCAGGGGACTAACTATGGCTACACCTTC
TRBD2	TRBV3-1	few	TRBJ2-2	CASSQEAGLAGETGELFF	TGTGCCAGCAGCCAAGAAGCCGGACTAGCGGGAGAGACCGGGGAGCTGTTTTTT
TRBD1	TRBV2	NA	TRBJ2-1	CARATGTLYNEQFF	TGTGCCAGGGCGACAGGGACACTCTACAATGAGCAGTTCTTC
NA	TRBV9	many	TRBJ2-7	CASSVRANSYEQYF	TGTGCCAGCAGCGTACGGGCCAACTCCTACGAGCAGTACTTC
NA	TRBV12-3/TRBV12-4	few	TRBJ2-7	CASSRGGPYEQYF	TGTGCCAGCAGTAGGGGGGGCCCCTACGAGCAGTACTTC
NA	TRBV29-1	few	TRBJ2-1	CSILGLENEQFF	TGCAGCATTTTGGGACTTGAGAATGAGCAGTTCTTC
NA	TRBV29-1	NA	TRBJ2-2	CSVVILLTGELFF	TGCAGCGTTGTCATCCTATTAACCGGGGAGCTGTTTTTT
TRBD1	TRBV5-5	NA	TRBJ2-5	CASSGTGGVGETQYF	TGTGCCAGCAGCGGGACAGGGGGCGTTGGAGAGACCCAGTACTTC
TRBD2	TRBV20-1	NA	TRBJ2-7	CSASVREGLYEQYF	TGCAGTGCTAGTGTGCGGGAGGGCCTCTACGAGCAGTACTTC
NA	TRBV21-1	NA	TRBJ2-3	CASSNPRDPLRTDTQYF	TGTGCCAGCAGCAACCCCCGGGACCCCCTCCGCACAGATACGCAGTATTTT
TRBD1	TRBV5-5	few	TRBJ2-1	CASSLDWDRPYNEQFF	TGTGCCAGCAGCTTGGACTGGGACAGACCATACAATGAGCAGTTCTTC
NA	TRBV29-1	NA	TRBJ2-5	CSVEVSGPLRQTQYF	TGCAGCGTTGAAGTCTCCGGACCGTTGAGGCAGACCCAGTACTTC
NA	TRBV5-1	NA	TRBJ1-5	CASSPDDSDQPQHF	TGCGCCAGCAGCCCGGACGATAGCGATCAGCCCCAGCATTTT
NA	TRBV29-1	NA	TRBJ2-7	CSVEATAHEQYF	TGCAGCGTTGAGGCTACCGCCCACGAGCAGTACTTC
NA	TRBV4-1	NA	TRBJ2-1	CASSPREVDVDEQFF	TGCGCCAGCAGCCCCCGTGAAGTCGACGTTGATGAGCAGTTCTTC
TRBD1	TRBV12-3/TRBV12-4	NA	TRBJ1-5	CASSPPGKGQNNQPQHF	TGTGCCAGCAGCCCTCCGGGGAAGGGACAGAATAATCAGCCCCAGCATTTT
NA	TRBV5-1	NA	TRBJ1-2	CASSLSSALNSNYGYTF	TGCGCCAGCAGCTTGTCGTCCGCGCTAAATTCTAACTATGGCTACACCTTC
NA	TRBV29-1	NA	TRBJ1-2	CSFKPQYGYTF	TGCAGCTTCAAGCCCCAGTATGGCTACACCTTC
NA	TRBV7-9	few	TRBJ2-7	CASSRYRLTQNPYEQYF	TGTGCCAGCAGCCGTTACAGACTTACTCAAAACCCCTACGAGCAGTACTTC
NA	TRBV11-2	NA	TRBJ2-3	CASSLVAFLGRDTDTQYF	TGTGCCAGCAGCTTAGTAGCATTTCTCGGCAGGGACACAGATACGCAGTATTTT
TRBD1	TRBV12-3/TRBV12-4	few	TRBJ2-3	CASSSTDREDTQYF	TGTGCCAGCAGTTCTACTGACAGGGAAGATACGCAGTATTTT
NA	TRBV12-3/TRBV12-4	NA	TRBJ1-1	CASSGQMKTEAFF	TGTGCCAGCAGTGGACAGATGAAAACTGAAGCTTTCTTT
NA	TRBV5-1	NA	TRBJ2-1	CASSHGNAADYNEQFF	TGCGCCAGCAGCCACGGTAATGCAGCGGACTACAATGAGCAGTTCTTC
NA	TRBV18	few	TRBJ1-2	CASSPDTGPYGYTF	TGTGCCAGCTCACCAGATACTGGGCCATATGGCTACACCTTC
NA	TRBV4-1	few	TRBJ1-1	CASSQERGYVTWAFF	TGCGCCAGCAGCCAAGAACGGGGTTATGTGACTTGGGCTTTCTTT
NA	TRBV25-1	NA	TRBJ2-7	CASSHDFSPDYEQYF	TGTGCCAGCAGTCATGACTTCTCCCCAGACTACGAGCAGTACTTC
NA	TRBV6-1	NA	TRBJ2-5	CASSTDSTRGEAQYF	TGTGCCAGCAGTACGGACAGCACAAGAGGGGAGGCCCAGTACTTC
NA	TRBV7-9	NA	TRBJ2-3	CASSLASEAGSTQYF	TGTGCCAGCAGCTTGGCTAGCGAGGCAGGGTCTACGCAGTATTTT
NA	TRBV12-3/TRBV12-4	few	TRBJ2-3	CASSPAGRQDTQYF	TGTGCCAGCAGTCCCGCTGGGAGGCAAGATACGCAGTATTTT
TRBD2	TRBV20-1	NA	TRBJ2-1	CSASGRSSSYNEQFF	TGCAGTGCTAGCGGGAGGTCGAGCTCCTACAATGAGCAGTTCTTC
NA	TRBV29-1	NA	TRBJ2-1	CSVDTGYNEQFF	TGCAGCGTTGACACAGGGTACAATGAGCAGTTCTTC
NA	TRBV7-9	NA	TRBJ1-1	CASSLGVSYEAFF	TGTGCCAGCAGCTTAGGGGTGAGCTATGAAGCTTTCTTT
NA	TRBV6-2/TRBV6-3	NA	TRBJ2-7	CASSPASPGSSYEQYF	TGTGCCAGCAGCCCTGCCTCTCCCGGGTCCTCCTACGAGCAGTACTTC
NA	TRBV4-1	few	TRBJ2-2	CASSQAGLNTGELFF	TGCGCCAGCAGCCAAGCGGGACTGAACACCGGGGAGCTGTTTTTT
TRBD1	TRBV7-9	few	TRBJ2-1	CASSTAGGSYNEQFF	TGTGCCAGCAGCACCGCAGGGGGCTCCTACAATGAGCAGTTCTTC
NA	TRBV20-1	NA	TRBJ2-3	CSARDSGTSTDTQYF	TGCAGTGCTAGAGATTCCGGTACTAGCACAGATACGCAGTATTTT
NA	TRBV29-1	NA	TRBJ2-1	CSVERVEQFF	TGCAGCGTTGAACGCGTCGAGCAGTTCTTC
NA	TRBV4-1	NA	TRBJ2-7	CASSQDQLRSARAYEQYF	TGCGCCAGCAGCCAAGATCAACTGAGAAGTGCAAGGGCCTACGAGCAGTACTTC
NA	TRBV6-4	many	TRBJ2-2	CASSDSGAGELFF	TGTGCCAGCAGTGACTCAGGGGCCGGGGAGCTGTTTTTT
NA	TRBV29-1	few	TRBJ1-5	CSVLGGRGQPQHF	TGCAGCGTTCTGGGCGGGCGGGGTCAGCCCCAGCATTTT
NA	TRBV6-5	NA	TRBJ1-2	CASSYGAAGTNYGYTF	TGTGCCAGCAGTTATGGGGCTGCGGGGACTAACTATGGCTACACCTTC
NA	TRBV7-3	NA	TRBJ2-2	CASSLTGASGELFF	TGTGCCAGCAGCTTAACAGGGGCGAGCGGGGAGCTGTTTTTT
NA	TRBV3-1	many	TRBJ2-1	CASSQDPAGSSYNEQFF	TGTGCCAGCAGCCAAGATCCGGCGGGAAGCTCCTACAATGAGCAGTTCTTC
TRBD2	TRBV12-3/TRBV12-4	few	TRBJ2-5	CASSLEIAGQETQYF	TGTGCCAGCAGTTTGGAGATAGCGGGCCAAGAGACCCAGTACTTC
NA	TRBV29-1	few	TRBJ2-7	CSVDGAHDSYEQYF	TGCAGCGTTGATGGGGCTCACGACTCCTACGAGCAGTACTTC
NA	TRBV3-1	few	TRBJ2-7	CASSQVGLGGTYEQYF	TGTGCCAGCAGCCAAGTGGGTCTGGGGGGAACCTACGAGCAGTACTTC
NA	TRBV2	NA	TRBJ2-6	CASSERAGANVLTF	TGTGCCAGCAGTGAAAGGGCCGGGGCCAACGTCCTGACTTTC
NA	TRBV5-5	NA	TRBJ1-5	CASSLDPGDSNQPQHF	TGTGCCAGCAGCTTGGATCCGGGGGATAGCAATCAGCCCCAGCATTTT
TRBD1	TRBV29-1	NA	TRBJ2-7	CSVASLGQGPYEQYF	TGCAGCGTTGCCTCCTTGGGACAGGGGCCCTACGAGCAGTACTTC
TRBD2	TRBV7-8	NA	TRBJ2-1	CASSLERGRAYNEQFF	TGTGCCAGCAGCTTAGAGCGCGGGAGGGCCTACAATGAGCAGTTCTTC